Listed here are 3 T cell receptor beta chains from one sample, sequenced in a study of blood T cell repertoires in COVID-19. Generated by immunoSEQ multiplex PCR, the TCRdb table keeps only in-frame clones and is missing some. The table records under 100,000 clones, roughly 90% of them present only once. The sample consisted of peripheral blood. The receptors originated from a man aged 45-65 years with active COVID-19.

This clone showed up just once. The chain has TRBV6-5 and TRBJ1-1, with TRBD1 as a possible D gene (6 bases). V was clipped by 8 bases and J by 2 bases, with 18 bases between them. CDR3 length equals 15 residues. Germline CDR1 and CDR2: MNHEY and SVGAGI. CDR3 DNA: TGTGCCAGCTATGAGGGACACAGGCTCAACACTGAAGCTTTCTTT. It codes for CASYEGHRLNTEAFF.

In nucleotides, the CDR3 is TGTGCCAGCAGGACAGGGACCGGGGAGCTGTTTTTT. Amino acids: CASRTGTGELFF. This chain joins TRBV12-3 or TRBV12-4 and TRBJ2-2, with 7 bases identical to TRBD1. The CDR3 covers 12 residues. Germline trimming cut 6 bases from V and 5 bases from J; bases unmatched to any gene: 0.

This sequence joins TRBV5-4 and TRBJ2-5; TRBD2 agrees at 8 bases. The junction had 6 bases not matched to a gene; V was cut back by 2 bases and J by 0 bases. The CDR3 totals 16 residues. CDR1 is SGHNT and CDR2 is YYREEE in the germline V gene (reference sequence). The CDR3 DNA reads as TGTGCCAGCAGCTTATCACGCGGGGGGAACCAAGAGACCCAGTACTTC. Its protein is CASSLSRGGNQETQYF.